Presented here are 6 T cell receptor beta chains from one specimen sequenced in a study of PD-L1 blockade in urothelial cancer. Specified time point: pretreatment peripheral blood. TCRdb keeps only in-frame clones here, not all; method: immunoSEQ multiplex PCR. The repertoire holds approximately 50,000 clones, with about 88% as singletons. The specimen was PBMCs, collected around atezolizumab (anti-PD-L1) treatment. Receptor source: a man between 65 and 85 years old with urothelial cancer.

The table lists this clone with a few counts. V is TRBV28 and J is TRBJ2-3; possibly TRBD1 for D (6 bases). V lost 5 bases and J 6 bases, leaving 12 bases between the germline ends. Germline V gives CDR1 MDHEN, CDR2 SYDVKM. The CDR3 runs 13 residues. The DNA of the CDR3 is TGTGCCAGCAGTGTCGGACAGAGCGATACGCAGTATTTT. It yields the protein CASSVGQSDTQYF.

The rearrangement uses TRBV30 and TRBJ2-2; D call uncertain. Germline-derived CDR1 and CDR2 are GTSNPN and SVGIG (reference sequence). The CDR3 consists of 15 residues. The V end was cut by 1 base, the J end by 6 bases, with 15 bases between. The chain's CDR3 is CAWSGPGGAAGELFF. CDR3 coding DNA: TGTGCCTGGAGTGGGCCGGGTGGCGCCGCCGGGGAGCTGTTTTTT.

The gene calls are TRBV7-3 and TRBJ2-2, with a weak D call TRBD1 (6 bases). The CDR3 contains 14 residues. V lost 5 bases to trimming and J lost 4 bases, with 11 bases between them. CDR1 SGHTA and CDR2 FQGTGA come from the germline V gene. The DNA for the CDR3 is TGTGCCAGCAGCCGAATAGGGGGCACCGGGGAGCTGTTTTTT. Its translation is CASSRIGGTGELFF.

This chain connects TRBV21-1 to TRBJ1-1; TRBD1 is the table's D call, not checked against the DNA. TRBV21-1 counts as a pseudogene. The CDR3 contains 15 residues. The CDR3 here is CASSKAGTGSIEAFF. The CDR3 nucleotides read TGTGCCAGCAGCAAAGCCGGGACAGGGTCTATTGAAGCTTTCTTT.

Only a few counts were recorded for this clone. The chain joins TRBV7-9 to TRBJ2-7; 9 bases are shared with TRBD1. Germline CDR1 reads SEHNR; CDR2 reads FQNEAQ (reference sequence). J gave up 2 bases and V 1 base, and 0 bases lay outside the gene matches. This CDR3 is built from 14 residues. CDR3 sequence (DNA): TGTGCCAGCAGCTTAGGGACAGGGGCCTACGAGCAGTACTTC. Its translation: CASSLGTGAYEQYF. Drawing the rest from reference TRBV7-9 and TRBJ2-7, the complete variable domain is DTGVSQNPRHKITKRGQNVTFRCDPISEHNRLYWYRQTLGQGPEFLTYFQNEAQLEKSRLLSDRFSAERPKGSFSTLEIQRTEQGDSAMYLCASSLGTGAYEQYFGPGTRLTVT.

This chain joins TRBV7-8 and TRBJ2-7; 10 positions agree with TRBD2. CDR3 length: 15 residues. CDR1 SGHVS and CDR2 FQNEAQ come from the germline V gene. The trim removed 1 base at V and 1 base at J, leaving 1 base unmatched. The CDR3 sequence: CASSLGAGGSYEQYF. Written as DNA, the CDR3 is TGTGCCAGCAGCTTAGGAGCGGGAGGGTCCTACGAGCAGTACTTC.